This T cell receptor (beta chain) was identified in a study of blood T cell repertoires in COVID-19. Across the study: COVID-19 samples from acute and convalescent phases originated in the United States, Italy and Spain. PBMCs, B-cell-depleted T cells, or T cells were the source of the cDNA or gDNA that made up the material.

In germline, CDR1 is LNHNV, CDR2 YYDKDF (reference sequence). CDR3 length equals 16 residues. The trim removed 3 bases at V and 7 bases at J, leaving 8 bases unmatched. Per the study methods: Reference gene primer amplification gave estimated nucleated cell counts. Generated by immunoSEQ multiplex PCR, the TCRdb table keeps only in-frame clones and is missing some. V and J calls and clone size are those listed in that table; D and trimming were worked out from the DNA. The table lists roughly 300,000 clones, around four fifths of them singletons. The sequence derives from a woman in her fifties or sixties with acute or convalescent COVID-19. The sample consisted of peripheral blood. This chain connects TRBV15 to TRBJ1-4; TRBD1 agrees at 10 bases. CDR3 in DNA: TGTGCCACCAGCAGGGATAGACAGGGGGCAAGTGAAAAACTGTTTTTT. The encoded protein is CATSRDRQGASEKLFF.